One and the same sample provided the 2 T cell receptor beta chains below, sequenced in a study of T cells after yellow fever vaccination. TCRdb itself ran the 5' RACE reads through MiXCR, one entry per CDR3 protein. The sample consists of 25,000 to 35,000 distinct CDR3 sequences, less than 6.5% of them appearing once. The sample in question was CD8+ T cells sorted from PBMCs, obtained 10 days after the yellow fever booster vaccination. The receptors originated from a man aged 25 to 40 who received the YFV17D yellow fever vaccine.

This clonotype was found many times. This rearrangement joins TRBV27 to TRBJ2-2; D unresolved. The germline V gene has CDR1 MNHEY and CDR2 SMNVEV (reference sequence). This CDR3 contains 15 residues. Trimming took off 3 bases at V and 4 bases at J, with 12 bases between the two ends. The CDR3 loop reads CASSFGLPPTGELFF. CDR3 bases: TGTGCCAGCAGTTTCGGTCTCCCCCCCACCGGGGAGCTGTTTTTT.

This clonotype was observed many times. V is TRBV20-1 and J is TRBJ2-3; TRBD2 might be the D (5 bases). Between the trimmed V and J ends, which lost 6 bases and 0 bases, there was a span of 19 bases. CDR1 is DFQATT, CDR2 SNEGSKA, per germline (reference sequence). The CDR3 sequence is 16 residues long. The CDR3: CSAHHLGAASTDTQYF. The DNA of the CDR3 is TGCAGTGCCCACCACCTAGGAGCGGCTAGCACAGATACGCAGTATTTT.